A selection of T cell receptor beta chains follows, all from one sample in a study of blood T cell repertoires in COVID-19. Clones were read by immunoSEQ multiplex PCR, and TCRdb kept only the in-frame ones, dropping some. The profile shows 90,000 to 120,000 clones, roughly 90% of them singletons. The material sequenced was peripheral blood. Every receptor here comes from a human donor in a cohort sampled during active COVID-19. The CDR3 runs from the conserved cysteine through the conserved F or W. Each record gives: D gene, J gene, clone size, V gene, CDR3 DNA, CDR3 protein. D genes are given only for firm matches. The size of a clone is reported for some rows only, either as once, few or many, or as a class for expanded clones.

D: NA
J: TRBJ1-2
size: NA
V: TRBV9
DNA: TGTGCCAGCAGCCCTACTGGGGGGTCTACAGGCTACACCTTC
CDR3: CASSPTGGSTGYTF

D: TRBD2
J: TRBJ2-1
size: NA
V: TRBV19
DNA: TGTGCCAGCAAAACGACCGGGGGGTACTACAATGAGCAGTTCTTC
CDR3: CASKTTGGYYNEQFF

D: TRBD2
J: TRBJ2-1
size: NA
V: TRBV6-2/TRBV6-3
DNA: TGTGCCAGCAGTATGACGGGACTAGCGGGAGTGGGCCAGTTCTTC
CDR3: CASSMTGLAGVGQFF

D: NA
J: TRBJ2-1
size: NA
V: TRBV12-3/TRBV12-4
DNA: TGTGCCAGCAGTCCAGGGAATGAGCAGTTCTTC
CDR3: CASSPGNEQFF

D: TRBD2
J: TRBJ2-5
size: NA
V: TRBV5-8
DNA: TGTGCCAGCAGCTTGGCCCGGGGCCAGCGGCTAGCGGGAGTGCAAGAGACCCAGTACTTC
CDR3: CASSLARGQRLAGVQETQYF

D: TRBD1
J: TRBJ1-3
size: NA
V: TRBV7-6
DNA: TGTGCCAGCAGCTTAGCGTACAGGGGGCAAGGAAACACCATATATTTT
CDR3: CASSLAYRGQGNTIYF

D: TRBD1
J: TRBJ1-5
size: NA
V: TRBV6-6
DNA: TGTGCCAGCAGTCCCGGGACAGTTGTTTATGGCCAGCATTTT
CDR3: CASSPGTVVYGQHF

D: TRBD2
J: TRBJ2-7
size: NA
V: TRBV10-2
DNA: TGCGCCAGCAGCCCTGAGATAGCGGGAGTATCCGAGCAGTACTTC
CDR3: CASSPEIAGVSEQYF

D: NA
J: TRBJ1-1
size: NA
V: TRBV4-1
DNA: TGCGCCAGCAGCCAAGATCATGCTGCGCCAGAAGCTTTCTTT
CDR3: CASSQDHAAPEAFF

D: NA
J: TRBJ1-1
size: NA
V: TRBV7-9
DNA: TGTGCCAGCAGCTTAGACAGTAACACTGAAGCTTTCTTT
CDR3: CASSLDSNTEAFF

D: NA
J: TRBJ1-3
size: NA
V: TRBV5-4
DNA: TGTGCCAGCAGCTTGATGGACAGAAGCTCTGGAAACACCATATATTTT
CDR3: CASSLMDRSSGNTIYF

D: TRBD2
J: TRBJ2-7
size: NA
V: TRBV14
DNA: TGTGCCAGCAGCCCCCTAGGCCTAGCGGGACACGAGCAGTACTTC
CDR3: CASSPLGLAGHEQYF

D: NA
J: TRBJ2-1
size: NA
V: TRBV7-8
DNA: TGTGCCAGCAGCCTAACGTTCGGACAGAACTACAATGAGCAGTTCTTC
CDR3: CASSLTFGQNYNEQFF

D: NA
J: TRBJ1-1
size: NA
V: TRBV28
DNA: TGTGCCAGCAGCGGGAACACTGAAGCTTTCTTT
CDR3: CASSGNTEAFF

D: NA
J: TRBJ1-3
size: NA
V: TRBV18
DNA: TGTGCCAGCTCACGTACACAGGGTGAAGCTGGAAACACCATATATTTT
CDR3: CASSRTQGEAGNTIYF

D: NA
J: TRBJ2-1
size: NA
V: TRBV5-1
DNA: TGCGCCAGCAGCTCATGGACAGAGGGCAATGAGCAGTTCTTC
CDR3: CASSSWTEGNEQFF

D: TRBD2
J: TRBJ2-3
size: NA
V: TRBV3-1/TRBV3-2
DNA: TGTGCCAGCAGCCAAGTGTCTAGCGGTACCCCCACAGATACGCAGTATTTT
CDR3: CASSQVSSGTPTDTQYF

D: NA
J: TRBJ2-3
size: once
V: TRBV6-2/TRBV6-3
DNA: TGTGCCGGCAGCTATCGGGGAGGAGTACCAGATACGCAGTATTTT
CDR3: CAGSYRGGVPDTQYF

D: NA
J: TRBJ1-5
size: NA
V: TRBV30
DNA: TGTGCCTGGAGTGGGCCGGGTCGTTATAGCAATCAGCCCCAGCATTTT
CDR3: CAWSGPGRYSNQPQHF

D: TRBD1
J: TRBJ2-7
size: NA
V: TRBV6-5
DNA: TGTGCCAGCAGTTACGTAGGGGACAGGGGTGGCGAGCAGTACTTC
CDR3: CASSYVGDRGGEQYF

D: NA
J: TRBJ2-2
size: NA
V: TRBV3-1/TRBV3-2
DNA: TGTGCCAGCAGCCAATTCGTACTGAACACCGGGGAGCTGTTTTTT
CDR3: CASSQFVLNTGELFF

D: NA
J: TRBJ2-7
size: NA
V: TRBV5-4
DNA: TGTGCCAGCAGCCAGGCTTCCTCTCCCCCCTACGAGCAGTACTTC
CDR3: CASSQASSPPYEQYF

D: NA
J: TRBJ2-7
size: NA
V: TRBV5-4
DNA: TGTGCCAGCAGCACAACAGGGTCCTACTACGAGCAGTACTTC
CDR3: CASSTTGSYYEQYF

D: TRBD1
J: TRBJ1-2
size: once
V: TRBV7-2
DNA: TGTGCCAGCAGCACGGACAGGGGGCCTACCGACTATGGCTACACCTTC
CDR3: CASSTDRGPTDYGYTF

D: TRBD1
J: TRBJ1-1
size: NA
V: TRBV6-5
DNA: TGTGCCAGCAGTCGACAGGGGCGGCCTGAAGCTTTCTTT
CDR3: CASSRQGRPEAFF

D: TRBD2
J: TRBJ2-1
size: NA
V: TRBV7-4
DNA: TGTGCCAGCAGCTTACAGTCTAGCGGGAGATTATGGAATGAGCAGTTCTTC
CDR3: CASSLQSSGRLWNEQFF

D: TRBD1
J: TRBJ2-5
size: NA
V: TRBV9
DNA: TGTGCCAGCAGCGCGACAGGGTATCAAGAGACCCAGTACTTC
CDR3: CASSATGYQETQYF

D: NA
J: TRBJ1-2
size: once
V: TRBV19
DNA: TGTGCCAGTAGTCCTCAGGGAAGTGGCTACACCTTC
CDR3: CASSPQGSGYTF

D: NA
J: TRBJ1-5
size: NA
V: TRBV28
DNA: TGTGCCGCCAGTTTGAGTAGCAATCAGCCCCAGCATTTT
CDR3: CAASLSSNQPQHF

D: NA
J: TRBJ2-7
size: NA
V: TRBV7-2
DNA: TGTGCCAGCAGCTTAGGGGGAGGGGGGTTCTACGAGCAGTACTTC
CDR3: CASSLGGGGFYEQYF

D: NA
J: TRBJ1-1
size: NA
V: TRBV11-2
DNA: TGTGCCAGCAGCTCGATCGGGTACACTGAAGCTTTCTTT
CDR3: CASSSIGYTEAFF

D: NA
J: TRBJ2-7
size: NA
V: TRBV5-3
DNA: TGTGCCAGAAGCTGGGGACAACAGGGTGGCGAGCAGTACTTC
CDR3: CARSWGQQGGEQYF

D: NA
J: TRBJ2-1
size: NA
V: TRBV4-1
DNA: TGCGCCAGCAGCCAAGAGATTGGCGGTGGTGAAGGCGATGAGCAGTTCTTC
CDR3: CASSQEIGGGEGDEQFF

D: NA
J: TRBJ2-3
size: NA
V: TRBV7-9
DNA: TGTGCCAGCAGCTCGAGGGATCAGACAGATACGCAGTATTTT
CDR3: CASSSRDQTDTQYF

D: NA
J: TRBJ1-1
size: NA
V: TRBV4-1
DNA: TGCGCCAGCAGAGGGGTTAGCGGCACTGAAGCTTTCTTT
CDR3: CASRGVSGTEAFF

D: TRBD1
J: TRBJ1-1
size: NA
V: TRBV12-5
DNA: TGTGCTAGTTCCCAGGGGGCGCGGGGTGTTCCTGAAGCTTTCTTT
CDR3: CASSQGARGVPEAFF

D: NA
J: TRBJ1-1
size: NA
V: TRBV9
DNA: TGTGCCAGCAGCGTAGACGGGTACGAAGCTTTCTTT
CDR3: CASSVDGYEAFF

D: NA
J: TRBJ2-5
size: NA
V: TRBV20-1
DNA: TGCAGTGCGGCGGTCGGGGAGACCCAGTACTTC
CDR3: CSAAVGETQYF

D: NA
J: TRBJ1-1
size: NA
V: TRBV6-5
DNA: TGTGCCAGCAACGGAGGGTGGCACACTGAAGCTTTCTTT
CDR3: CASNGGWHTEAFF

D: NA
J: TRBJ2-4
size: NA
V: TRBV28
DNA: TGTGCCAGCAGCCCCCGGGGTGGGCCCGCTGACATTCAGTACTTC
CDR3: CASSPRGGPADIQYF

D: NA
J: TRBJ1-2
size: NA
V: TRBV28
DNA: TGTGCCAGCAGTTTAATAGGAGAAAACTATGGCTACACCTTC
CDR3: CASSLIGENYGYTF

D: NA
J: TRBJ1-5
size: NA
V: TRBV15
DNA: TGTGCCACCAGCAGAGATGGCAGGGGCAATCAGCCCCAGCATTTT
CDR3: CATSRDGRGNQPQHF

D: TRBD2
J: TRBJ2-1
size: NA
V: TRBV7-2
DNA: TGTGCCAGCAGCTTAGGCGGGGGGACATTAGCGCAGTTCTTC
CDR3: CASSLGGGTLAQFF

D: NA
J: TRBJ2-2
size: NA
V: TRBV4-3
DNA: TGCGCCAGCAGCCAAGATCATCTGACAGCCTACACCGGGGAGCTGTTTTTT
CDR3: CASSQDHLTAYTGELFF

D: TRBD2
J: TRBJ2-5
size: NA
V: TRBV3-1/TRBV3-2
DNA: TGTGCCAGCAGCCAAGATGCGGGGGTGGCCGGAGAGACCCAGTACTTC
CDR3: CASSQDAGVAGETQYF

D: NA
J: TRBJ1-1
size: NA
V: TRBV7-9
DNA: TGTGCCAGCAGCAAACAGGCCATGAACACTGAAGCTTTCTTT
CDR3: CASSKQAMNTEAFF

D: TRBD1
J: TRBJ1-2
size: NA
V: TRBV19
DNA: TGTGCCAGTAGCGCGAAGGGGACAGTACCTAACTATGGCTACACCTTC
CDR3: CASSAKGTVPNYGYTF

D: TRBD2
J: TRBJ2-3
size: NA
V: TRBV9
DNA: TGTGCCAGCAGCGTAGAGGGACTATCAAGTACGCAGTATTTT
CDR3: CASSVEGLSSTQYF

D: NA
J: TRBJ1-2
size: NA
V: TRBV6-1
DNA: TGTGCCAGCAGTGAACAGGAATTCTATGGCTACACCTTC
CDR3: CASSEQEFYGYTF

D: TRBD1
J: TRBJ2-7
size: NA
V: TRBV6-5
DNA: TGTGCCAGCAGCCCGACAGGGGGCACCTACGAGCAGTACTTC
CDR3: CASSPTGGTYEQYF

D: TRBD2
J: TRBJ2-7
size: NA
V: TRBV9
DNA: TGTGCCAGCAGCGACGGGACTAGCGGGAGTGAGCAGTACTTC
CDR3: CASSDGTSGSEQYF